The clone carrying this TCR beta chain was recorded once. The data were taken from a study of blood T cell repertoires in COVID-19. Germline V gene sequence: CDR1 SEHNR, CDR2 FQNEAQ (reference sequence). J gave up 1 base and V 11 bases, and 11 bases lay outside the gene matches. This CDR3 region has 16 residues. Original processing methods: Amplification of reference gene primers provided the estimated nucleated cell counts. TCRdb's copy holds only in-frame clones and misses some; the assay was immunoSEQ multiplex PCR. D and trimming come from the DNA, and the V and J calls and clone size come from that table. The table has a few hundred thousand clones, around nine tenths seen once; the top ten hold about 11%.

Sequencing used peripheral blood. The receptor was isolated from a woman younger than 45 with COVID-19, enrolled during active disease. This sequence joins TRBV7-9 and TRBJ2-7; 13 bases match TRBD2. CDR3 sequence (DNA): TGTGCCGTCCGGACTAGCGGGGGCCGGTTGTCCTACGAGCAGTACTTC. Translated, it gives CAVRTSGGRLSYEQYF.